Included here is one TCR beta chain sequence, with context. The data originate from a study of blood T cell repertoires in COVID-19. Assay used: immunoSEQ multiplex PCR; TCRdb lists only in-frame clones, some missing. The sample shows about 100,000 clones, about 77% of them seen only once. The ends lost 1 base at V and 6 bases at J; junction bases unmatched: 13. Germline CDR1 is KGHSH and CDR2 is LQKENI. This CDR3 comprises 17 residues. What was sequenced was peripheral blood. This receptor was taken from a man in his 70s with active or convalescent COVID-19. V usage is TRBV18 and J usage is TRBJ1-2; TRBD1 matches 8 bases. As DNA, the CDR3 is TGTGCCAGCTCACCACGCTTCCCTGACAGGGGAGGCAATGGCTACACCTTC. Its protein is CASSPRFPDRGGNGYTF.